These T cell receptor beta chains were read from a single sample in a study of control samples from healthy donors and cancer patients. The data were produced by immunoSEQ multiplex PCR, yet TCRdb's version contains in-frame clones alone and is incomplete. Of 60,000 to 75,000 clones in the sample, 83% were seen once. Sequences were obtained from blood. Receptors originate from a man in his sixties in good health. Both conserved end residues are part of each CDR3.

V gene: TRBV9
CDR3 protein: CASSVDPSGRVMQFF

V gene: TRBV4-3
CDR3 protein: CASSQEALIGTFGNTIYF

V gene: TRBV7-3
CDR3 protein: CASSLNSGRGAYNEQFF

V gene: TRBV7-3
CDR3 protein: CASSLIPTGLSSGANVLTF

V gene: TRBV7-3
CDR3 protein: CASSSSGVGRYEQYF

V gene: TRBV6-5
CDR3 protein: CATKTGDAGWELFF

V gene: TRBV7-2
CDR3 protein: CASSLVGAGTGNTGELFF

V gene: TRBV10-1
CDR3 protein: CAINLRNSPLHF

V gene: TRBV10-3
CDR3 protein: CAITPGWDNEQYF

V gene: TRBV6-6
CDR3 protein: CASSFPGEKLFF

V gene: TRBV29-1
CDR3 protein: CSVGAGGPDTQYF

V gene: TRBV7-9
CDR3 protein: CASSLIGQANTEAFF

V gene: TRBV27
CDR3 protein: CASSGQNWGETQYF

V gene: TRBV4-3
CDR3 protein: CASSQDTGRGGELFF

V gene: TRBV11-2
CDR3 protein: CASSLNSGYEQYF

V gene: TRBV6-5
CDR3 protein: CASSSTGGDSPLHF

V gene: TRBV19
CDR3 protein: CASSMARTSTGYTF

V gene: TRBV7-2
CDR3 protein: CASSLRYTRSGGDNSPLHF